This T cell receptor beta chain was captured by sequencing in a study of cytomegalovirus exposure and HLA in healthy donors listed by TCRdb under 2017. About the full investigation: According to an earlier analysis of several hundred of the donors, about 179 million T cells yielded 117 million unique TCR beta sequences and approximately 300 Gb of sequence data. Approximately 310 gigabases of sequencing data and about 92 million unique TCR sequences made up an early release that covered fewer than 650 HLA-typed donors. To predict cytomegalovirus infection status, the study brought together high-throughput TCR immunosequencing, statistical association of individual TCRs with disease status, and machine learning. The number of donors typed differed by locus, with roughly 629-640 for A, B, C, DRB1 and DQB1, roughly 520 for DQA1, about 610 for DPA1, and around 430 for DPB1. In a later analysis, previously published TCR beta repertoires from several hundred donors were re-analyzed and high-resolution HLA genotyping was added so that TCR occurrence patterns could be studied. Rather than drawing on any new phenotypic data, the later analysis identified candidate immune exposures from TCR beta sequences and the way those sequences occurred across donors. A later genetic analysis used genome-wide SNP genotypes for about three fifths of the 666 donors, treating that subset as a discovery cohort. Among the roughly 410 genotyped donors, around 81% belonged to the genetic ancestry cluster associated with self-reported Caucasian donors. Across 398 genotyped donors of the cohort, an average of roughly 250,000 unique TCR beta nucleotide sequences per donor were sequenced, and 15% to 20% of those sequences were non-productive. Donor age, sex, ethnicity and CMV serostatus were compiled alongside the repertoire data. All discovery cohort repertoires had been generated using a single sequencing platform. A separate validation cohort of roughly 130 different subjects was used in addition to the 666-subject first cohort. A few DR-DQ haplotypes were treated as single units for association and clustering because of strong linkage in the cohort. Both class I and class II loci were covered by HLA typing, at four-digit resolution. The study was designed to test whether signatures of past pathogen exposure could be identified by cataloging public T cell receptors. In an earlier analysis of roughly 540 of the donors, high-throughput TCR beta sequencing was used to judge whether each TCR beta V gene segment behaved as functional or pseudogenic. The study profiled the T cell repertoires of 500 to 800 subjects by immunosequencing and related them to cytomegalovirus serostatus.

V ends up 3 bases short and J 4 bases short, with an unmatched junction base count of 8. Taken from cysteine to phenylalanine, the CDR3 has 15 residues. Here the CDR3 DNA is all that survives: 45 bases in frame from base 1. According to the germline V gene, CDR1 reads LGHNA and CDR2 reads YSLEER. The cohort was made up of approximately 700 healthy bone marrow donors. Cohort members were all nominally healthy when sampled, although unrecorded immune exposures were likely present. The donor tested CMV seronegative and was one of the 352 seronegative cohort members. Each donor provided a peripheral blood sample, and peripheral blood mononuclear cells were used for TCR beta sequencing. The Qiagen DNeasy Blood Extraction Kit was used to extract genomic DNA from the blood cell samples. Study-wide conclusions, independent of this receptor: A further reported finding was that TCR beta sequences accurately predicted the HLA-A and HLA-B alleles for most subjects in the first cohort. Broadly in line with IMGT annotations, most TCR beta V segments showed up in productive rearrangements about 87% or about 30% of the time in an earlier analysis of several hundred of the donors. A group of highly shared sequence variants was considered likely to be a technical artifact of the sequencing pipeline. In both the original and validation cohorts, the classifier was reported to diagnose cytomegalovirus status with high specificity and sensitivity. The only immune exposure information available for the cohort was CMV serostatus. A later analysis found that HLA-associated TCR beta chains were more clonally expanded and had lower generation probabilities than equally common non-associated chains. An association between a missense DCLRE1C variant and V-gene and J-gene trimming of TCR beta chains was found in a later genetic analysis and replicated in an independent cohort. Only TCR beta chains were sequenced in this cohort, and the absence of alpha or paired-chain data limited detectable features. According to a later analysis, TCR association rates differed among HLA loci, with DRB1 alleles showing the most associated TCRs and HLA-C alleles showing the fewest. Compared with the roughly 670-donor mean, donors in an Asian-associated ancestry cluster had fewer N-insertions in productive TCRs, according to a later genetic analysis. Because the 87-base-pair reads could not distinguish some IMGT-functional V segments, including TRBV6-2 and TRBV6-3, those segments were excluded. In a later analysis, some 18,000 TCR beta sequences were associated with specific HLA alleles at a false discovery rate of 0.05. Most CMV-associated TCR beta chains appeared to be HLA-restricted in a later analysis, and the HLA associations seemed to be driven largely by CMV exposure. The study gave a list of 150 to 200 TCR beta chains associated with cytomegalovirus. Because counts were too low, roughly 17 rarely observed V segments, including chromosome 9 orphons, were left out of the earlier analysis of 500 to 650 of the donors. In vitro tests confirmed that three of the cytomegalovirus-associated TCR beta chains recognize cytomegalovirus antigens. The presence/absence analyses assumed that sequencing depth was roughly uniform across donors, and that assumption may not be true. Linkage disequilibrium might explain the correlated functional status among segregating V segments, but an unknown experimental factor could not be ruled out. Several of the top co-occurrence clusters appeared to be linked to parvovirus B19, influenza, CMV and Epstein-Barr virus, according to a later analysis. While some public TCRs were present in many individuals, most TCR sequences turned up only very rarely across donors. When HLA alleles, especially DR and DQ, strongly co-occurred, attributing TCR associations to individual alleles was difficult. The authors suggested that the approach could potentially be generalized to other disease states and immunological phenotypes. Because HLA typing was unavailable for some donors at each locus, only the typed subset was used in association tests.

Details on this clone: Its target antigen remains unknown. Base qualities are not at hand, and no much larger clone is one base apart.

The receptor library was made with the immunoSEQ multiplex PCR assay. For the multiplex PCR, a mixture combining 60 forward primers for TCR Vbeta segments and 13 reverse primers for TCR Jbeta segments was used. The CDR3 region of rearranged TCR beta genes was amplified from genomic DNA by a multiplex PCR assay. Amplified TCR beta libraries were sequenced as 87-base-pair reads on the Illumina HiSeq System. The authors' analysis ran thus. In a later analysis, 80 million or so unique TCR beta chains were counted across the roughly 670 repertoires, and roughly 9.9 million of these chains were shared by at least two donors. Raw reads were error-corrected and collapsed into unique sequences with a nearest-neighbor algorithm that merged closely related sequences to remove PCR and sequencing errors. Alignment of CDR3 sequences to IMGT reference sequences was used to assign V, D and J gene segments. For a sequence to be retained, at least a six-nucleotide match to both a V gene segment and a J gene segment was required. A rearrangement was called productive if the CDR3 had no stop codons and remained in frame with V and J, and every other rearrangement was called non-productive. Following IMGT convention, CDR3 was defined as the stretch from the second conserved V-encoded cysteine to the conserved J-encoded phenylalanine. The earlier analysis of a few hundred of the donors excluded sequences that lacked an unambiguous match to a single V gene segment. An earlier analysis of just under 600 of the donors called V segments functional above 56.7% productive rearrangements and segregating when the between-donor standard deviation exceeded 5%. A statistical classification framework was built to diagnose cytomegalovirus status from the catalog of TCR beta chain sequences. In a later analysis, TCR nucleotide sequences were compared against IMGT/GENE-DB human TR gene sequences so that V and J genes could be assigned. A later analysis assigned CDR3 sequences and most-parsimonious VDJ recombination scenarios with the TCRdist pipeline. In a later analysis, every TCR beta chain was defined by the combination of its CDR3 amino acid sequence and its V-gene family, and reads without a unique V-gene family were dropped. As a way to deal with suspected cross-contamination and a sequencing artifact, a later analysis dropped 592 nucleotide sequences that were highly shared and had low generation probability. For each public chain, a later analysis derived a clonal expansion index from normalized ranks of inferred template counts within each repertoire. A later analysis computed generation probabilities with a VDJ recombination model fitted to out-of-frame rearrangements, and checked the results against IGoR. In a later analysis, hypergeometric tests were used to score TCR-TCR, TCR-HLA and TCR-CMV co-occurrence, with a repertoire-size bias correction applied to TCR pairs. In a later analysis, false discovery rates were estimated by permuting HLA or CMV assignments 20 times. A later analysis grouped co-occurring TCRs with DBSCAN, adding TCRdist sequence similarity when clustering within HLA-allele-positive subsets. Repertoires with fewer than 30,000 or more than 120,000 public chains, plus five repertoires with anomalous nucleotide sharing, were excluded from co-occurrence clustering. Held by TCRdb, this immuneACCESS table contains in-frame sequences only and omits some clones. Under half of the omission traces to an unresolved V gene where checked; the cause of the rest is unknown. V and J calls and clone size come straight from that table; D and trimming were deduced from the DNA. The sample data list 120,000 or so clones, and more than 60% of these were observed just once. The ten largest clones represent 3.4% of the sample.

This TCR was recovered from a young man in good health and CMV-seronegative. Sample: PBMCs. Recombination linked TRBV4-3 to TRBJ1-1; the junction holds 7 bases that match TRBD1. The sequenced DNA: TGCGCCAGCAGCCACACGATCGACAGGGTCACTGAAGCTTTCTTT. This codes for CASSHTIDRVTEAFF.